What follows is one T cell receptor (beta chain) and its context. Its antigen is as yet unknown. This entry comes from a study of cytomegalovirus exposure and HLA in healthy donors. About the study: Earlier results showed 117 million unique TCR beta sequences derived from roughly 180 million T cells. Regarding the study as a whole: In vitro data verified three CMV-associated chains as specific for CMV antigens. In a later analysis, HLA-associated beta chains showed higher expansion and lower generation probabilities than comparable chains. Some V segments, TRBV6-2 and TRBV6-3 among them, were indistinguishable and were therefore excluded.

The PCR was carried out with 60 Vbeta primers and 13 Jbeta primers. TCRdb's table, derived via immunoSEQ multiplex PCR, lists solely in-frame clones and lacks some. The sample shows about 130,000 clones, over 15% of them seen only once. This CDR3 is built from 15 residues. The germline CDR1 and CDR2 sequences are SGHAT and FQNNGV. V shed 9 bases and J 1 base; nucleotides not matched to a gene: 7. The sequence was obtained from a female donor in good health and CMV-seropositive. The sample consisted of PBMCs. This chain links TRBV11-2 with TRBJ2-1; 9 bases are a match to TRBD1. CDR3 DNA: TGTGCCAGTGGACCGGACAGGGGTTCCTACAATGAGCAGTTCTTC. This sequence encodes CASGPDRGSYNEQFF.